This paragraph covers one TCR beta chain sequence. The CDR3 runs to 13 residues. V was pared by 4 bases and J by 5 bases, with 11 bases between. CDR1 and CDR2 from the germline V gene are MRHNA and SNTAGT. The data stem from a study of shared clonotypes between healthy human individuals. The protocol was immunoSEQ multiplex PCR, while the TCRdb copy is restricted to in-frame clones and leaves out a portion. The sample consists of 400,000 to 500,000 clones, less than 80% of them appearing once. All participating donors were Caucasian adults from Nashville, Tennessee. The rearrangement uses TRBV6-4 and TRBJ1-1; maybe TRBD1 (6 bases). Input material: PBMCs. This clonotype was obtained from a woman aged 40 to 50 in good health. Some clones in this sample may be carry-over from other donors' samples. The CDR3 nucleotides are TGTGCCAGCAGTGTAAACAGGGAGACTGAAGCTTTCTTT. The encoded protein is CASSVNRETEAFF.